This passage covers 17 T cell receptor beta chains from one sample sequenced in a study of CD8+CD57+ T cells in acquired aplastic anemia. CD8+CD57+ cell expansion, shown by flow cytometry, had occurred in the patients selected for sequencing. The template for TCR beta VDJ and CDR3 sequence profiling was genomic DNA. TCRdb passed the reads through MiXCR, listing each CDR3 protein once. The table lists under 250,000 distinct CDR3 sequences, 47% of them singletons, with about 7.8% in the top ten. The sequenced sample was sorted CD4+, CD8+, or CD8+CD57+ T cells (not recorded which) from PBMCs. These receptors were taken from a human donor with aplastic anemia.

In nucleotides, the CDR3 is TGTGCCAGCAGCTTAGATTCAGGGGGTAACTCCTACGAGCAGTACTTC. Amino acids: CASSLDSGGNSYEQYF. The chain recombines TRBV7-2 with TRBJ2-7; 7 bases are shared with TRBD1. From germline, CDR1 is SGHTA and CDR2 FQGNSA. The length of the CDR3 is 16 residues. V lost 1 base to trimming and J lost 0 bases; unmatched junction nucleotides: 6.

In this sample, this clonotype turned up many times. In nucleotides, the CDR3 is TGTGCCAGCAGCGCCGACAGGGGGATCGAGACCCAGTACTTC. The encoded protein is CASSADRGIETQYF. The chain combines TRBV9 with TRBJ2-5; 9 bases match TRBD1. The V gene's germline CDR1 is SGDLS and CDR2 YYNGEE. This CDR3 is built from 14 residues. After removal of 3 bases from V and 5 bases from J, the junction contained 5 bases not matched to a gene. The complete variable domain, with remaining parts taken from reference TRBV9 and TRBJ2-5, reads DSGVTQTPKHLITATGQRVTLRCSPRSGDLSVYWYQQSLDQGLQFLIQYYNGEERAKGNILERFSAQQFPDLHSELNLSSLELGDSALYFCASSADRGIETQYFGPGTRLLVL.

This clonotype has a count of ten or more. The germline gene is not matched at one end of the junction; a read error may be the cause. This chain connects TRBV6-1 to TRBJ2-7, with TRBD2 matching over 13 bases. There are 14 residues in the CDR3. Looked up from germline, CDR1 is MNHNS and CDR2 is SASEGT. DNA of the CDR3: TGTGCCAGCAGGGAAGGACTAGCGGGGGTAGGTCAGTACTTC. Protein sequence: CASREGLAGVGQYF.

The gene calls are TRBV5-1 and TRBJ1-2, with 9 bases that match TRBD1. The CDR3 runs 13 residues. Germline V gene lookup returns CDR1 SGHRS and CDR2 YFSETQ. After removal of 5 bases from V and 8 bases from J, the junction contained 7 bases not matched to a gene. The CDR3 bases are TGCGCCAGCAGGGGGACAGGGAGGGGAGGCTACACCTTC. This gives the protein CASRGTGRGGYTF.

In its sample, this clonotype was seen many times. The rearrangement uses TRBV5-1 and TRBJ2-7; D ambiguous. CDR1 is SGHRS and CDR2 is YFSETQ in the germline V gene. Trimming left V 0 bases short and J 5 bases short, with 12 bases between. This CDR3 has 14 residues. The CDR3: CASSLVVGPDEQYF. The CDR3 coding sequence is TGCGCCAGCAGCTTGGTGGTCGGTCCTGACGAGCAGTACTTC.

The CDR3 spells CSARGDRPTYEQYF. The CDR3 DNA sequence: TGCAGTGCTAGAGGAGACAGACCTACCTACGAGCAGTACTTC. V gene TRBV20-1 combines with J gene TRBJ2-7; D perhaps matches TRBD1 (5 bases). V was shortened by 1 base and J by 2 bases, with 12 bases between the two germline ends. The CDR3 spans 14 residues. Germline loops: CDR1 DFQATT, CDR2 SNEGSKA (reference sequence).

In this sample, this clonotype turned up many times. This sequence joins TRBV20-1 and TRBJ1-1; D not certain. Germline CDR1 is DFQATT and CDR2 is SNEGSKA (reference sequence). The CDR3 has 15 residues. V was shortened by 0 bases and J by 1 base, with 12 bases between the two germline ends. The CDR3 here is CSARDPSSPNTEAFF. The CDR3 DNA is TGCAGTGCTAGAGATCCCAGTTCGCCGAACACTGAAGCTTTCTTT.

This clonotype was seen many times. The V call is TRBV5-1, the J call TRBJ1-1, with unresolved D. Trimming left V 0 bases short and J 4 bases short, with 10 bases between. CDR3 length: 14 amino acids. Per germline, CDR1 SGHRS and CDR2 YFSETQ. The CDR3 protein is CASSLDRRRTEAFF. The CDR3 DNA follows: TGCGCCAGCAGCTTGGATCGGCGACGCACTGAAGCTTTCTTT.

This clonotype was observed many times. The chain links TRBV10-3 to TRBJ1-1; 8 bases fit TRBD1. Germline lookup yields CDR1 ENHRY and CDR2 SYGVKD. V gave up 10 bases and J gave up 5 bases; unmatched junction bases: 9. The CDR3 totals 13 residues. This CDR3 reads CATGGQGGTEAFF. CDR3 nucleotides: TGTGCCACCGGAGGACAGGGAGGGACTGAAGCTTTCTTT.

The genes are TRBV30 and TRBJ1-1; D possibly corresponds to TRBD1 (6 bases). Per the germline V gene, CDR1 is GTSNPN and CDR2 is SVGIG (reference sequence). Trimming pared 1 base from V and 4 bases from J, leaving 13 bases between. The CDR3 loop spans 14 amino acids. The chain's CDR3 is CAWSELGGRTEAFF. CDR3 in DNA: TGTGCCTGGAGTGAACTAGGGGGTCGCACTGAAGCTTTCTTT.

This clonotype has only a few counts. The V and J genes are TRBV30 and TRBJ1-2, with D perhaps matching TRBD1 (5 bases). The germline V and J ends were trimmed by 2 bases and 8 bases, with 21 bases remaining between them. CDR1 and CDR2 from the germline V gene are GTSNPN and SVGIG (reference sequence). The CDR3 is made up of 15 amino acids. This chain's CDR3 is CAWSTWGLEREGYTF. DNA for the CDR3: TGTGCCTGGAGTACCTGGGGGTTGGAGAGGGAGGGCTACACCTTC. The variable domain in full, with the rest retrieved from reference TRBV30 and TRBJ1-2, is SQTIHQWPATLVQPVGSPLSLECTVEGTSNPNLYWYRQAAGRGLQLLFYSVGIGQISSEVPQNLSASRPQDRQFILSSKKLLLSDSGFYLCAWSTWGLEREGYTFGSGTRLTVV.

This sequence joins TRBV6-5 and TRBJ2-3, with D unresolved. Germline lookup yields CDR1 MNHEY and CDR2 SVGAGI. The CDR3 is 14 residues long. The V end was cut by 2 bases, the J end by 0 bases, with 6 bases between. In DNA form, the CDR3 reads TGTGCCAGCAGTTACGGCGGAAGCACAGATACGCAGTATTTT. Protein: CASSYGGSTDTQYF.

With regard to this clonotype: A much larger clone lies one base from this, so it may be a read error. V gene TRBV12-3 or TRBV12-4 combines with J gene TRBJ2-1; D is perhaps TRBD1 (5 bases). TRBJ2-7 matches the DNA end more closely, so the J call is doubtful. The CDR3 runs 13 residues. The CDR3 loop is CASSLSRVDEQYF. The CDR3 DNA sequence: TGTGCCAGCAGCCTCAGCAGGGTCGACGAGCAGTACTTC.

In the case of this clonotype: Just one base apart from a much larger clone, this may be a read error. Since no conserved phenylalanine or tryptophan closes the CDR3, a read error is the likely cause. V usage is TRBV6-1 and J usage is TRBJ2-7, with a weak D call TRBD1 (5 bases). The V and J ends lost 0 bases and 1 base respectively, with 10 bases between them. Germline V CDR1 and CDR2: MNHNS, SASEGT. This CDR3 comprises 15 residues. The CDR3 here is CASSEAPKGSYEQYS. In DNA form, the CDR3 reads TGTGCCAGCAGTGAAGCGCCCAAGGGGTCCTACGAGCAGTACTCC.

The sample holds a few counts of this clonotype. V is TRBV6-1 and J is TRBJ1-2; 7 bases agree with TRBD1. The V gene's germline CDR1 is MNHNS and CDR2 SASEGT. The CDR3 contains 14 residues. V shed 8 bases, J shed 3 bases, and the junction held 9 bases outside the gene matches. The CDR3 DNA reads TGTGCCAGCGGGATAACAGGGGTCGACTATGGCTACACCTTC. Translation: CASGITGVDYGYTF.

For this clonotype: The conserved final phenylalanine or tryptophan is absent from the CDR3, which likely points to a read error. The chain is built from TRBV7-2 and TRBJ1-2; TRBD1 aligns across 7 bases. Germline V gene sequence: CDR1 SGHTA, CDR2 FQGNSA. The V gene end was trimmed by 5 bases and the J gene end by 2 bases; junction bases not matched to a gene: 11. CDR3 size: 16 residues. As DNA, the CDR3 is TGTGCCAGCAGCGAAGACAGGGTTAGTAGCAACTATGGCTACACCCTC. This gives the protein CASSEDRVSSNYGYTL.

V is TRBV15 and J is TRBJ2-3, with 10 bases matching TRBD2. The CDR3 totals 17 residues. Germline V gene sequence: CDR1 LNHNV, CDR2 YYDKDF (reference sequence). The ends lost 0 bases at V and 1 base at J; junction bases unmatched: 4. This CDR3 is CATSRDLAGEGTDTQYF. Here the CDR3 DNA reads TGTGCCACCAGCAGAGATCTAGCGGGGGAAGGCACAGATACGCAGTATTTT.